This entry describes one T cell receptor beta chain. Its specific antigen is unknown. No qualities accompany the bases; no much larger clone lies one base away. For sequencing of the TCRbeta CDR3 region, genomic DNA was extracted from the sorted cells. The immunoSEQ Assay was used to sequence the TCRbeta CDR3 regions. The source is immuneACCESS, and TCRdb retained only in-frame sequences with V and J called. Part of the clones is not carried over; for the studies checked, unresolved V genes explain less than half of this, and the remainder is unexplained. Counted in this sample were approximately 58,000 clones; around 88% of them appeared once. The ten most abundant clones make up about 2.4% of the sample. The trial excluded patients who had a history of autoimmune disease or were on systemic immunosuppression. Peripheral blood for TCR sequencing was collected from all dose cohorts at baseline, on cycle 4 day 1, and on cycle 7 day 1. The samples were drawn from a first-in-human, open-label, multicenter phase I dose-escalation trial of ivuxolimab. The trial enrolled adults with locally advanced or metastatic head and neck squamous cell, hepatocellular, melanoma or renal cell carcinoma. Before TCR sequencing, CD4+ T cells and CD8+ T cells from peripheral blood were sorted into separate populations.

This sample is drawn from a study of OX40 agonist ivuxolimab in advanced cancers. Study-level background: The costimulatory receptor OX40 (CD134) was targeted by ivuxolimab, a fully human IgG2 agonistic monoclonal antibody. Intravenous ivuxolimab was administered to patients every 2 weeks at six dose levels: 0.01, 0.1, 0.3, 1.5, 3 and 10 mg/kg. Of the approximately 54 patients in dose escalation, some 20 had hepatocellular carcinoma, some 15 had melanoma, 9 had renal cell carcinoma and 9 had head and neck cancer. A male proportion of nearly 85% and a mean age of approximately 60 years, ranging from roughly 23 to 90, were recorded for the dose-escalation cohort. Patients were allowed to have had prior anti-PD-1, anti-PD-L1 or anti-CTLA-4 therapy, and 40% of the dose-escalation patients had been treated with checkpoint inhibitors. Partial responses occurred in three dose-escalation patients: two with cutaneous melanoma and one with hepatocellular carcinoma. The purpose of peripheral TCRbeta sequencing was to test whether ivuxolimab changed TCR sequence diversity and led to clonal T-cell expansion. The paper describes the monotherapy dose-escalation part (N of about 52 patients) of the phase I trial of ivuxolimab.

The investigation overall reported the following: In the 0.1-3.0 mg/kg groups, partial responders were among the patients with the lowest normalized peripheral clonal expansion, particularly in CD8+ T cells. On average, CD8+ T cells showed more expanded clones than CD4+ T cells after ivuxolimab. At doses of 0.1 to 3.0 mg/kg, clonal expansion of both CD4+ and CD8+ blood T cells was observed from baseline to week 6. Antigen specificity was not determined for the clonally expanded peripheral T cells. Low levels of normalized T-cell clonal expansion were also seen in some patients who did not respond.

From its cysteine to its phenylalanine, the CDR3 spans 14 amino acids. Left in the record is the CDR3 DNA by itself, 42 bases read in frame from the first base. From a lookup of the germline V gene (reference sequence), CDR1 and CDR2 are MNHNY and SVGAGI. The V end loses 4 bases and the J end loses 4 bases, and a stretch of 13 bases separates them. This TCR came from an adult with an advanced solid tumor such as melanoma, head and neck, liver or kidney cancer. Here the sequenced sample was CD4+ or CD8+ T cells sorted from blood, taken in a trial of the OX40 agonist ivuxolimab. In this chain, TRBV6-6 is recombined with TRBJ1-1, with the D gene uncertain. In nucleotide form, the sequence is TGTGCCAGCAGTTTGCCGGATGGCGGCACTGAAGCTTTCTTT. Its amino acids are CASSLPDGGTEAFF.